This TCR beta chain came from a study of cytomegalovirus exposure and HLA in healthy donors. For the study at large: From roughly 180 million T cells, an earlier analysis saw approximately 110 million unique TCR beta sequences. HLA-typed donors were the source of around 85 million unique TCRs held in an early data release.

PCR employed 60 Vbeta and 13 Jbeta primers. The protocol was immunoSEQ multiplex PCR, while the TCRdb copy is restricted to in-frame clones and leaves out a portion. Of roughly 150,000 clones listed, approximately 83% are singletons. Study outcomes and limitations: The study reported that TCR beta sequences accurately predicted HLA-A and HLA-B alleles in most subjects.

As for this clone: Antigen unknown.

This CDR3 has 11 residues. Trimming removed 2 bases from V and 8 bases from J, with 3 bases in between. Germline CDR1 is MNHNS and CDR2 is SASEGT. V usage is TRBV6-1 and J usage is TRBJ2-2; D gene ambiguous. Sequencing was performed on PBMCs. The receptor was derived from a woman younger than 30 in good health and CMV-seronegative. CDR3 DNA sequence: TGTGCCAGCAGTGAACAAGGGGAGCTGTTTTTT. Translating gives CASSEQGELFF.